Presented here are 9 T cell receptor beta chains from one specimen sequenced in a study of vaccination and CD4 T cells after COVID-19 (dated 2022 in TCRdb). The treatment or condition label here, explained by the study, means: approximately nine-day PBMC culture with coronavirus spike peptide pools or control peptides (ViraFEST assay). CD4+ T cells from unexposed donors were collected before the COVID-19 pandemic (2011-2018). The protocol used for the library was PCR. Reads for this sample came from an Illumina iSeq 100. DNA from cultured CD4+ T cells underwent TCR sequencing with the Oncomine TCR Beta short-read assay at the Johns Hopkins FTIC core. The raw public data were reprocessed by TCRdb itself: fastp quality trimming at Q25, MiXCR clonotype calling, in-frame beta chains only. Duplicate CDR3 protein sequences are folded into a single record with the most common DNA and genes. The sample table records around 5,700 distinct CDR3 sequences; roughly 27% of these occur just once. The top ten clonotypes cover roughly 18% of the sample.

What these receptors recognize is not known. Material for sequencing was CD4+ T cells from blood, cultured in vitro. These receptors all stem from a human donor in good health.

The CDR3 protein is CASSLAEAWDQPQHF. Here the CDR3 DNA reads TGTGCCAGCAGCTTAGCCGAGGCATGGGATCAGCCCCAGCATTTT. V gene TRBV7-9 combines with J gene TRBJ1-5, with unresolved D. Germline V gene data show CDR1 as SEHNR and CDR2 as FQNEAQ (reference sequence). This CDR3 is 15 amino acids long. V gave up 0 bases and J gave up 5 bases, with 11 bases separating them.

This clonotype turned up a few times. The V gene is TRBV5-1, the J gene TRBJ1-2; D perhaps matches TRBD1 (5 bases). Germline loops: CDR1 SGHRS, CDR2 YFSETQ. This CDR3 is built from 14 residues. V was trimmed by 0 bases and J by 4 bases, leaving 10 bases between them. In DNA form, the CDR3 reads TGCGCCAGCAGCTTGGGGGACGGACGCTATGGCTACACCTTC. This encodes CASSLGDGRYGYTF.

The genes are TRBV27 and TRBJ1-1, with D possibly matching TRBD1 (6 bases). This CDR3 is built from 15 residues. Germline values: CDR1 MNHEY, CDR2 SMNVEV (reference sequence). The germline V and J ends were trimmed by 5 bases and 0 bases, with 13 bases remaining between them. The CDR3 DNA reads TGTGCCAGCAGTCCCCCCGCAGGGGTGAACACTGAAGCTTTCTTT. This translates into CASSPPAGVNTEAFF.

The CDR3 nucleotides read TGTGCCAGCAGCTTATGGGATACAGGGGGCTACACCTTC. Encoded protein: CASSLWDTGGYTF. This sequence joins TRBV7-9 and TRBJ1-2; D is possibly TRBD1 (6 bases). With 2 bases removed from V and 8 bases from J, the gap between germline ends came to 12 bases. The CDR3 loop spans 13 amino acids. CDR1 and CDR2 (germline): SEHNR, FQNEAQ (reference sequence).

The chain carries TRBV11-2 and TRBJ1-1, with a weak D call TRBD1 (6 bases). The germline V gene has CDR1 SGHAT and CDR2 FQNNGV. The V and J ends lost 8 bases and 1 base respectively, with 11 bases between them. This CDR3 spans 13 amino acids. CDR3 sequence: CASGAQGNTEAFF. The CDR3 DNA is TGTGCCAGCGGAGCACAGGGGAACACTGAAGCTTTCTTT.

The V call is TRBV9, the J call TRBJ2-3, with 12 nucleotides matching TRBD2. This CDR3 has 15 amino acids. The V gene end was trimmed by 0 bases and the J gene end by 6 bases; junction bases not matched to a gene: 2. Germline-derived CDR1 and CDR2 are SGDLS and YYNGEE. The CDR3: CASSVGLAGADTQYF. The DNA for the CDR3 is TGTGCCAGCAGCGTAGGACTAGCGGGGGCCGATACGCAGTATTTT. The complete variable domain, with remaining parts taken from reference TRBV9 and TRBJ2-3, reads DSGVTQTPKHLITATGQRVTLRCSPRSGDLSVYWYQQSLDQGLQFLIQYYNGEERAKGNILERFSAQQFPDLHSELNLSSLELGDSALYFCASSVGLAGADTQYFGPGTRLTVL.

This clonotype has a handful of counts. The chain couples TRBV6-1 to TRBJ2-2; D is unresolved. Germline-derived CDR1 and CDR2 are MNHNS and SASEGT. This CDR3 region has 13 residues. Trimming left V 2 bases short and J 5 bases short, with 6 bases between. The CDR3 loop is CASSERYTGELFF. The CDR3 DNA reads TGTGCCAGCAGTGAAAGATATACCGGGGAGCTGTTTTTT.

The V gene is TRBV29-1, the J gene TRBJ1-1; 11 positions match TRBD1. CDR3 size: 16 residues. The junction had 12 bases not matched to a gene; V was cut back by 4 bases and J by 5 bases. CDR1 is SQVTM, CDR2 ANQGSEA, per germline. Here the CDR3 reads CSVASPRGDRGTEAFF. CDR3 sequence (DNA): TGCAGCGTTGCATCCCCTAGGGGGGACAGGGGGACTGAAGCTTTCTTT. Full variable domain (remainder filled in from reference TRBV29-1 and TRBJ1-1): SAVISQKPSRDICQRGTSLTIQCQVDSQVTMMFWYRQQPGQSLTLIATANQGSEATYESGFVIDKFPISRPNLTFSTLTVSNMSPEDSSIYLCSVASPRGDRGTEAFFGQGTRLTVV.

About this clonotype: A read error may produce the germline difference seen at one junction end. The rearrangement links TRBV5-1 to TRBJ1-2, with 8 nucleotides matching TRBD1. In germline, CDR1 is SGHRS, CDR2 YFSETQ. The CDR3 spans 16 residues. The CDR3, as DNA: TGCGCCTGCAGCTTGGGAGGACAGGGAACGAACTATGGCTACACCTTC. Protein product: CACSLGGQGTNYGYTF.